This T cell receptor (beta chain) derives from a study of T cells after yellow fever vaccination. Study-level findings and limits: Some clonotypes were seen in both the CD4 and the CD8 compartments. These made up a small share and likely arose from convergent recombination. It was the secondary response that reached its peak faster, day 5 versus 15, but it was weaker. The booster response re-showed most primary clones: approximately 97% CD4, approximately 86% CD8.

Via MiXCR, TCRdb re-called the 5' RACE reads, giving one row per CDR3 protein. Here the sample spans hundreds of thousands of distinct CDR3 sequences, roughly a fifth being singletons. About this clonotype itself: What it recognizes is unknown.

The germline V and J ends were trimmed by 2 bases and 5 bases, with 10 bases remaining between them. Germline CDR1 and CDR2: SGHTA and FQGNSA. The CDR3 extends over 13 amino acids. Sequencing was performed on PBMCs, taken 15 days after the yellow fever booster vaccination. This receptor was identified in a man aged 25-45 years who received the YFV17D yellow fever vaccine. V is TRBV7-2 and J is TRBJ2-7; D unresolved. The CDR3 DNA reads TGTGCCAGCAGCTTAACCCGGTGGGACGAGCAGTACTTC. This codes for CASSLTRWDEQYF.